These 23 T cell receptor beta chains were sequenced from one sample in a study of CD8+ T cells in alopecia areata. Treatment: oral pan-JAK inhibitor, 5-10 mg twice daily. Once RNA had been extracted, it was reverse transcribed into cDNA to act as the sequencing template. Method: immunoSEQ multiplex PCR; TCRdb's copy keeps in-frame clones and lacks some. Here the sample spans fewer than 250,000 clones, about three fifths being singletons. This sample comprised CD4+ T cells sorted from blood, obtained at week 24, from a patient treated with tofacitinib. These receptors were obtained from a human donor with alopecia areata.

CDR3 DNA: TGTGCCATCAGTGAGTCGATCCGCGCAGATACGCAGTATTTT. Translation: CAISESIRADTQYF. The genes are TRBV10-3 and TRBJ2-3; D is ambiguous. The germline V gene encodes CDR1 ENHRY and CDR2 SYGVKD. V was cut by 0 bases and J by 4 bases, with 8 bases left in between. The CDR3 is made up of 14 amino acids.

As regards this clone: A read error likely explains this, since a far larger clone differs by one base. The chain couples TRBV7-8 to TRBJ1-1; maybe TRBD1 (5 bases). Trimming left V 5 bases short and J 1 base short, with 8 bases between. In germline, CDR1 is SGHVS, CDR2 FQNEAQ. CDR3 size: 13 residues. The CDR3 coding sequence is TGTGCCAGCAGCCTCGACAGGAACACTGAAGCTTTCTTT. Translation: CASSLDRNTEAFF.

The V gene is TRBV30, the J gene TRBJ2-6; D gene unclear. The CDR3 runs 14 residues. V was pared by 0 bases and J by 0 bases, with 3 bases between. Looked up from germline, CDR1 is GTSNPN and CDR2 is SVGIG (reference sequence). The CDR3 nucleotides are TGTGCCTGGAGTGTACCCTCTGGGGCCAACGTCCTGACTTTC. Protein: CAWSVPSGANVLTF. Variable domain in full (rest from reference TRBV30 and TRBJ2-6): SQTIHQWPATLVQPVGSPLSLECTVEGTSNPNLYWYRQAAGRGLQLLFYSVGIGQISSEVPQNLSASRPQDRQFILSSKKLLLSDSGFYLCAWSVPSGANVLTFGAGSRLTVL.

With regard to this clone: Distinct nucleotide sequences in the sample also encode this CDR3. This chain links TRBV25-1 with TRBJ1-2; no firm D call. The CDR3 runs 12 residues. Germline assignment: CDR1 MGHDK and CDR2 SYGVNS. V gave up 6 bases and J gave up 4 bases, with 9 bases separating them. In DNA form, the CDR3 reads TGTGCCAGCAGCCGGACGGCCTATGGCTACACCTTC. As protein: CASSRTAYGYTF.

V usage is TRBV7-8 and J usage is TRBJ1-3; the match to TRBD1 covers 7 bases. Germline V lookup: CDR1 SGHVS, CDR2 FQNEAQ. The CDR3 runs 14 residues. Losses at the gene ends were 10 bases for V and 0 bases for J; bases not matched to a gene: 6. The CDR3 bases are TGTGCCACATCTCGGGACAGCTCTGGAAACACCATATATTTT. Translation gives CATSRDSSGNTIYF.

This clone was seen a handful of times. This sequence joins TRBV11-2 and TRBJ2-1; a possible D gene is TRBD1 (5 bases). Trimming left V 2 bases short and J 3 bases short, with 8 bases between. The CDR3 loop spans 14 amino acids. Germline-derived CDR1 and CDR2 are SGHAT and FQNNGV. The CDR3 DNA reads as TGTGCCAGCAGCTTAAGAACAGGCTACAATGAGCAGTTCTTC. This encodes CASSLRTGYNEQFF.

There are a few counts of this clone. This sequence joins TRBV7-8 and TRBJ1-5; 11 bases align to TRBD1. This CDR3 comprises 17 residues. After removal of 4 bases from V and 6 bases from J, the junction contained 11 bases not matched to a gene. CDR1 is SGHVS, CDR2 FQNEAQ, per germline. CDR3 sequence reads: CASSSIRDRGFAQPQHF. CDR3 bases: TGTGCCAGCAGCTCGATTAGGGACAGGGGGTTCGCTCAGCCCCAGCATTTT.

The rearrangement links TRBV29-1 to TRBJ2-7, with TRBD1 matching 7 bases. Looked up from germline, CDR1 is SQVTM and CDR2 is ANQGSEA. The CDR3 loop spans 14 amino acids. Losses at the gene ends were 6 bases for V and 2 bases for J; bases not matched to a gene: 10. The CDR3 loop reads CSVVYRGQTYEQYF. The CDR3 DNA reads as TGCAGCGTAGTATACAGGGGCCAAACCTACGAGCAGTACTTC.

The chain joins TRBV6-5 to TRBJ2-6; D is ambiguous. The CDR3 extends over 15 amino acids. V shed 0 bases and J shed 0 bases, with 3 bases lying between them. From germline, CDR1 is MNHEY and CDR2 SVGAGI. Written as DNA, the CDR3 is TGTGCCAGCAGTTACTCTAGCTCTGGGGCCAACGTCCTGACTTTC. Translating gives CASSYSSSGANVLTF.

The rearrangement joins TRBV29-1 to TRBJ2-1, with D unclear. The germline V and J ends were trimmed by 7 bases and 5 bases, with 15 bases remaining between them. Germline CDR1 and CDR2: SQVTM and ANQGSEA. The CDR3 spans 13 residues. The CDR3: CSGRMISNNEQFF. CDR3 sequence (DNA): TGCAGCGGCCGGATGATTTCAAACAATGAGCAGTTCTTC.

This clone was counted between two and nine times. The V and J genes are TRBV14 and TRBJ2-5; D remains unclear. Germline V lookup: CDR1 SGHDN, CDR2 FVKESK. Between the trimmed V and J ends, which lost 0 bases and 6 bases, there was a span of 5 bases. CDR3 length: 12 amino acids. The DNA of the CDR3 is TGTGCCAGCAGCCAAGATAGACAGACCCAGTACTTC. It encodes CASSQDRQTQYF.

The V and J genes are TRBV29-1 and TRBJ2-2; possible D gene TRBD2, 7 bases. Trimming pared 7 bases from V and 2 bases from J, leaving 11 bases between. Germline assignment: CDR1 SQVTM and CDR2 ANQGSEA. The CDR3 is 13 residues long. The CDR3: CSAGGLNTGELFF. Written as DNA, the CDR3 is TGCAGCGCCGGGGGGCTCAACACCGGGGAGCTGTTTTTT.

CDR3 nucleotide sequence: TGTGCCAGCGGCACTCTGGGGGCCGGGGAGCTGTTTTTT. It codes for CASGTLGAGELFF. The V and J genes are TRBV7-2 and TRBJ2-2, with D possibly called TRBD1 or TRBD2 (5 bases each). The CDR3 has 13 amino acids. The ends were cut back, 8 bases at V and 6 bases at J, with 13 bases in the middle. CDR1 and CDR2 (germline): SGHTA, FQGNSA. Full variable domain (rest looked up from reference TRBV7-2 and TRBJ2-2): GAGVSQSPSNKVTEKGKDVELRCDPISGHTALYWYRQSLGQGLEFLIYFQGNSAPDKSGLPSDRFSAERTGGSVSTLTIQRTQQEDSAVYLCASGTLGAGELFFGEGSRLTVL.

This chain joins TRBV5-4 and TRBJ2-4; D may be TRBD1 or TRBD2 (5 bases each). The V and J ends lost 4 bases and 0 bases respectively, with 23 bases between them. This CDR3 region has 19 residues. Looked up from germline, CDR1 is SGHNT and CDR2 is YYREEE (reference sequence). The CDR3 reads CASSEIQWGSSLAKNIQYF. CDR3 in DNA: TGTGCCAGCAGCGAAATACAGTGGGGGTCCTCACTAGCCAAAAACATTCAGTACTTC.

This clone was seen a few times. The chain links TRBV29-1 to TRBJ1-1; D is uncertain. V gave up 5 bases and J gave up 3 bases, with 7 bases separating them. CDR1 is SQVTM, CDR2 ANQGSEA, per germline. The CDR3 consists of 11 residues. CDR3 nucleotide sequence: TGCAGCGTTCACACCTACACTGAAGCTTTCTTT. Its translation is CSVHTYTEAFF. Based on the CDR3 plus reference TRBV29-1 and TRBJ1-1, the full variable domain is SAVISQKPSRDICQRGTSLTIQCQVDSQVTMMFWYRQQPGQSLTLIATANQGSEATYESGFVIDKFPISRPNLTFSTLTVSNMSPEDSSIYLCSVHTYTEAFFGQGTRLTVV.

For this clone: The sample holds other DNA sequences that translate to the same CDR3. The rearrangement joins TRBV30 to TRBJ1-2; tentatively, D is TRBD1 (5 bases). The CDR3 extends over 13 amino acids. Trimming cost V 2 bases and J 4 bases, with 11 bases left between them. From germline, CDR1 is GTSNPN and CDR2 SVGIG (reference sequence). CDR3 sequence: CAWSPGQIYGYTF. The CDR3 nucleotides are TGTGCCTGGAGTCCCGGACAAATCTATGGCTACACCTTC.

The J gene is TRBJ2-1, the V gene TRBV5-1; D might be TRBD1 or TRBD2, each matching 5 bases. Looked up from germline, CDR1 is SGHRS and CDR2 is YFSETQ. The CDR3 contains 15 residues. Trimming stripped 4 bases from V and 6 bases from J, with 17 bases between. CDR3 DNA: TGCGCCAGCAGCCTCGACAGCATGGGGGTCAATGAGCAGTTCTTC. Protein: CASSLDSMGVNEQFF.

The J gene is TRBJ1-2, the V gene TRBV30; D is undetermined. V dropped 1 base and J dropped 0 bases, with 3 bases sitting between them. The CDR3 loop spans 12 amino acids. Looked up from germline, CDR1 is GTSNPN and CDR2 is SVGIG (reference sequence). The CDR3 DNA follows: TGTGCCTGGAGTGGGCCTAACTATGGCTACACCTTC. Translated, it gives CAWSGPNYGYTF.

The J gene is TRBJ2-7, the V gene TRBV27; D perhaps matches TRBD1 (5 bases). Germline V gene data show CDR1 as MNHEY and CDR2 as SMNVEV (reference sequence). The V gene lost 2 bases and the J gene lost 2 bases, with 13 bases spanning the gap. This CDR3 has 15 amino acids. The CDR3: CASSLQGRATYEQYF. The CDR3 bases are TGTGCCAGCAGTTTACAGGGCAGGGCAACCTACGAGCAGTACTTC.

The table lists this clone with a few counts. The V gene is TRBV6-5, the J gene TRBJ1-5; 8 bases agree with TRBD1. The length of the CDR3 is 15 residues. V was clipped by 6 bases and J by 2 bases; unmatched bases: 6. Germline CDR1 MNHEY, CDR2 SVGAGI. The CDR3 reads CASRQDRGGNQPQHF. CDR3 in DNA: TGTGCCAGCAGACAAGACAGGGGCGGCAATCAGCCCCAGCATTTT.

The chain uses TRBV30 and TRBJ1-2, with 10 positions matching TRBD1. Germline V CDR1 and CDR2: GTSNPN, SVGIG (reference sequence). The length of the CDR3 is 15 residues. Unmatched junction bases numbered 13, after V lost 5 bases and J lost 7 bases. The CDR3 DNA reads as TGTGCCTGGGGAACCGGGACAGGGGATTCGTCTGGCTACACCTTC. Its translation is CAWGTGTGDSSGYTF.

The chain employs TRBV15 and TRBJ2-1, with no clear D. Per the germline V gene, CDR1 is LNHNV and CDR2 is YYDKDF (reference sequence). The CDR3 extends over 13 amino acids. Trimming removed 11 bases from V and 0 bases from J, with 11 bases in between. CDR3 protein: CASSGLSYNEQFF. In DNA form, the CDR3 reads TGTGCCTCGTCAGGTCTCTCCTACAATGAGCAGTTCTTC.

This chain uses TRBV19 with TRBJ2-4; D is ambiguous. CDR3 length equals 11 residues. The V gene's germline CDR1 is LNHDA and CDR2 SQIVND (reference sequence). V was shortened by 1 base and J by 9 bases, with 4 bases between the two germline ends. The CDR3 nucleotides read TGTGCCAGTAGTATAGTAGGCATTCAGTACTTC. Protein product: CASSIVGIQYF. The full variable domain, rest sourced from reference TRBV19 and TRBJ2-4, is DGGITQSPKYLFRKEGQNVTLSCEQNLNHDAMYWYRQDPGQGLRLIYYSQIVNDFQKGDIAEGYSVSREKKESFPLTVTSAQKNPTAFYLCASSIVGIQYFGAGTRLSVL.